Presented here are 14 T cell receptor beta chains from one specimen sequenced in a study of shared clonotypes between healthy human individuals (dated by TCRdb to 2020 to 2022). CD8 naive samples were obtained by positive selection for CCR7 among CD45RO-negative cells, yielding a CD45RA+CCR7+ population from which TemRA cells were excluded. Receptor libraries were prepared by the immunoSEQ multiplex PCR assay. TCRdb provides this immuneACCESS table in a form limited to in-frame rearrangements. Some clones are lacking; in checked studies, under half of them reflect an unresolved V gene, and why the rest are absent is not known. The sample contains over 2,000,000 clones, just over 90% of them found a single time. The leading ten clones occupy approximately 1.6% of the sample. The sample was naive CD8+ T cells from PBMCs. According to the study, the label for this sample's cell subset or site signals: CD45RA+CCR7+. The receptors come from a man between 18 and 29 years old in good health. Some clones in this sample may be carry-over from other donors' samples.

This chain links TRBV28 with TRBJ2-3; 11 nucleotides agree with TRBD2. The CDR3 is 19 amino acids. J gave up 2 bases and V 5 bases, and 15 bases lay outside the gene matches. Per germline, CDR1 MDHEN and CDR2 SYDVKM. In nucleotides, the CDR3 is TGTGCCAGCAGTATCCCGACTAGCGGGAAGGCGGCACACACAGATACGCAGTATTTT. This translates into CASSIPTSGKAAHTDTQYF.

CDR3: CASSLMGSYNEQFF. In nucleotides, the CDR3 is TGTGCCAGCAGTTTAATGGGGTCCTACAATGAGCAGTTCTTC. The chain is built from TRBV27 and TRBJ2-1; D remains ambiguous. Per the germline V gene, CDR1 is MNHEY and CDR2 is SMNVEV (reference sequence). This CDR3 has 14 residues. V was cut by 2 bases and J by 1 base, with 6 bases left in between.

The chain recombines TRBV27 with TRBJ1-2; no firm D call. Per the germline V gene, CDR1 is MNHEY and CDR2 is SMNVEV (reference sequence). The CDR3 length is 15 residues. The germline V and J ends were trimmed by 5 bases and 4 bases, with 17 bases remaining between them. CDR3 bases: TGTGCCAGCAGTGGTCGGCAGCCTTCGAGCTATGGCTACACCTTC. Translated, it gives CASSGRQPSSYGYTF.

The chain is built from TRBV19 and TRBJ2-3; D is unclear. The V and J ends lost 5 bases and 6 bases respectively, with 12 bases between them. This CDR3 region has 13 residues. Per the germline V gene, CDR1 is LNHDA and CDR2 is SQIVND (reference sequence). The CDR3 is CASSSRLADTQYF. Written as DNA, the CDR3 is TGTGCCAGTAGTTCCCGGCTTGCGGATACGCAGTATTTT. Together with reference TRBV19 and TRBJ2-3, the CDR3 gives the full variable domain: DGGITQSPKYLFRKEGQNVTLSCEQNLNHDAMYWYRQDPGQGLRLIYYSQIVNDFQKGDIAEGYSVSREKKESFPLTVTSAQKNPTAFYLCASSSRLADTQYFGPGTRLTVL.

The rearrangement links TRBV28 to TRBJ1-5, with 7 bases fitting TRBD1. The junction had 4 bases not matched to a gene; V was cut back by 4 bases and J by 1 base. The CDR3 length is 15 residues. Germline V gene sequence: CDR1 MDHEN, CDR2 SYDVKM. The CDR3 DNA reads TGTGCCAGCAGTTCCAGGGGGTCCAGCAATCAGCCCCAGCATTTT. Its translation: CASSSRGSSNQPQHF.

This chain connects TRBV7-9 to TRBJ2-3; no clear D. The CDR3 runs 14 residues. Trimming took off 3 bases at V and 0 bases at J, with 7 bases between the two ends. Germline V gene sequence: CDR1 SEHNR, CDR2 FQNEAQ (reference sequence). CDR3 sequence: CASSFPDSTDTQYF. The CDR3 bases are TGTGCCAGCAGCTTTCCAGACAGCACAGATACGCAGTATTTT.

Regarding this clone: Other nucleotide sequences in the sample specify the same CDR3. The J gene is TRBJ2-7, the V gene TRBV7-2; TRBD2 matches at 9 bases. The V gene end was trimmed by 5 bases and the J gene end by 0 bases; junction bases not matched to a gene: 2. The CDR3 has 14 residues. Germline loops: CDR1 SGHTA, CDR2 FQGNSA. The CDR3: CASSPGLASYEQYF. The DNA of the CDR3 is TGTGCCAGCAGCCCGGGACTAGCCTCCTACGAGCAGTACTTC.

In DNA form, the CDR3 reads TGTGCCAGCAGTTTAAGCAGGCAAGGGAAGGAGCAGTACTTC. This codes for CASSLSRQGKEQYF. This chain joins TRBV27 and TRBJ2-7; D is ambiguous. Germline V lookup: CDR1 MNHEY, CDR2 SMNVEV (reference sequence). The germline V and J ends were trimmed by 2 bases and 7 bases, with 15 bases remaining between them. The CDR3 sequence is 14 residues long.

With respect to this clone: Other nucleotide sequences in the sample specify the same CDR3. J is TRBJ2-7 and V is TRBV2; the D is unclear. The CDR3 has 14 amino acids. V was trimmed by 1 base and J by 1 base, leaving 8 bases between them. Germline V gene data show CDR1 as SNHLY and CDR2 as FYNNEI. CDR3 loop: CASSEGYSSYEQYF. The CDR3 coding sequence is TGTGCCAGCAGTGAAGGTTATTCGTCCTACGAGCAGTACTTC. Supplemented by reference TRBV2 and TRBJ2-7, the full variable domain reads EPEVTQTPSHQVTQMGQEVILRCVPISNHLYFYWYRQILGQKVEFLVSFYNNEISEKSEIFDDQFSVERPDGSNFTLKIRSTKLEDSAMYFCASSEGYSSYEQYFGPGTRLTVT.

This sequence joins TRBV28 and TRBJ2-7, with 9 positions matching TRBD2. The junction had 6 bases not matched to a gene; V was cut back by 3 bases and J by 0 bases. This CDR3 spans 16 amino acids. Germline CDR1 and CDR2: MDHEN and SYDVKM. The CDR3 protein is CASSFRLSGSSYEQYF. The DNA of the CDR3 is TGTGCCAGCAGTTTTCGTCTTAGCGGGAGCTCCTACGAGCAGTACTTC.

This sequence joins TRBV12-5 and TRBJ2-7, with 8 positions matching TRBD1. This CDR3 contains 13 residues. Germline V gene data show CDR1 as LGHNT and CDR2 as FRNRAP. J gave up 5 bases and V 7 bases, and 7 bases lay outside the gene matches. The CDR3 protein is CASALDRENEQYF. The CDR3 DNA sequence: TGTGCTAGTGCCCTGGACAGGGAAAACGAGCAGTACTTC.

This clone has just one count. The J gene is TRBJ2-4, the V gene TRBV11-2; D is perhaps TRBD1 or TRBD2 (5 bases each). V shed 1 base and J shed 6 bases, with 10 bases lying between them. CDR3 length: 14 residues. Germline CDR1 reads SGHAT; CDR2 reads FQNNGV. CDR3 bases: TGTGCCAGCAGCTTAGTAGGGGCGGGAAACATTCAGTACTTC. Its translation: CASSLVGAGNIQYF.

The chain is built from TRBV5-5 and TRBJ1-1; TRBD1 matches 7 bases. CDR1 is SGHKS and CDR2 is YYEKEE in the germline V gene (reference sequence). J gave up 4 bases and V 2 bases, and 8 bases lay outside the gene matches. CDR3 length: 15 amino acids. The CDR3 protein is CASSLNRGGGTEAFF. CDR3 sequence (DNA): TGTGCCAGCAGCTTAAACAGGGGAGGGGGCACTGAAGCTTTCTTT.

With regard to this clone: The same CDR3 arises from other DNA sequences in this sample as well. The chain joins TRBV9 to TRBJ2-1, with a possible D match to TRBD2 (5 bases). Germline CDR1 is SGDLS and CDR2 is YYNGEE. This CDR3 region has 15 residues. The ends were cut back, 0 bases at V and 0 bases at J, with 7 bases in the middle. The DNA for the CDR3 is TGTGCCAGCAGCGTAGCGGGGTTCTCCTACAATGAGCAGTTCTTC. Translated: CASSVAGFSYNEQFF.